These 26 T cell receptor beta chains came from one sample sequenced in a study of T cell changes during pregnancy in multiple sclerosis. Data came from immunoSEQ multiplex PCR; TCRdb stores just in-frame clones and leaves some out. Of around 55,000 clones in the sample, 85% to 95% were seen once. The sample consisted of CD8+ T cells from peripheral blood mononuclear cells, taken in the second trimester of pregnancy. These receptors were taken from a female donor with multiple sclerosis, enrolled in a pregnancy study.

CDR3 bases: TGTGCCAGCACTACTGAAGGACAGTTATATCGCACCGGGGAGCTGTTTTTT. Translating gives CASTTEGQLYRTGELFF. The chain links TRBV2 to TRBJ2-2, with D tentatively TRBD1 (6 bases). The CDR3 covers 17 residues. V shed 7 bases and J shed 4 bases, with 22 bases lying between them. Germline CDR1 SNHLY, CDR2 FYNNEI.

This chain links TRBV7-6 with TRBJ1-1; D is perhaps TRBD1 (5 bases). With 5 bases removed from V and 1 base from J, the gap between germline ends came to 17 bases. The germline gives CDR1 SGHVS, CDR2 FNYEAQ. This CDR3 contains 16 residues. The CDR3 loop reads CASSPSGGRGNTEAFF. The CDR3 DNA is TGTGCCAGCAGCCCTAGTGGGGGGAGGGGGAACACTGAAGCTTTCTTT. The full variable domain, completed using reference TRBV7-6 and TRBJ1-1, is GAGVSQSPRYKVTKRGQDVALRCDPISGHVSLYWYRQALGQGPEFLTYFNYEAQQDKSGLPNDRFSAERPEGSISTLTIQRTEQRDSAMYRCASSPSGGRGNTEAFFGQGTRLTVV.

The gene calls are TRBV7-7 and TRBJ2-7; weak D call: TRBD2 (6 bases). V gave up 6 bases and J gave up 0 bases, with 12 bases separating them. This CDR3 has 14 residues. Germline lookup yields CDR1 SSHAT and CDR2 FNYEAQ (reference sequence). CDR3 sequence reads: CASSPDGSSYEQYF. In nucleotides, the CDR3 is TGTGCCAGCAGTCCTGACGGGAGCTCCTACGAGCAGTACTTC.

The rearrangement uses TRBV4-2 and TRBJ2-1; 11 positions match TRBD2. The length of the CDR3 is 18 residues. After removal of 3 bases from V and 6 bases from J, the junction contained 13 bases not matched to a gene. The V gene's germline CDR1 is LGHNA and CDR2 YNFKEQ. CDR3 sequence: CASSQATLTSGGSNEQFF. The CDR3 DNA sequence: TGTGCCAGCAGCCAGGCCACTCTTACTAGCGGGGGTTCCAATGAGCAGTTCTTC.

The chain carries TRBV4-1 and TRBJ2-3, with 12 bases identical to TRBD2. Germline trimming cut 4 bases from V and 2 bases from J; bases unmatched to any gene: 4. The CDR3 has 16 residues. Germline-derived CDR1 and CDR2 are MGHRA and YSYEKL. In DNA form, the CDR3 reads TGCGCCAGCAGCCTTCGACTAGCGGGAGACACAGATACGCAGTATTTT. It translates to CASSLRLAGDTDTQYF.

This clone was found once. The J gene is TRBJ2-7, the V gene TRBV11-2, with 7 nucleotides matching TRBD1. After removal of 2 bases from V and 6 bases from J, the junction contained 7 bases not matched to a gene. Germline V gene sequence: CDR1 SGHAT, CDR2 FQNNGV. The CDR3 sequence is 14 residues long. The CDR3 bases are TGTGCCAGCAGCTTAAGGCGACAGGGAACCGAGCAGTACTTC. This codes for CASSLRRQGTEQYF.

V and J are TRBV7-8 and TRBJ2-7; TRBD2 matches 9 bases. The germline gives CDR1 SGHVS, CDR2 FQNEAQ. With 0 bases clipped from V and 4 bases from J, the junction kept 4 bases outside the gene matches. The CDR3 extends over 15 amino acids. The CDR3 DNA follows: TGTGCCAGCAGCTTAGCTAGCGGGAGCAAATACGAGCAGTACTTC. It translates to CASSLASGSKYEQYF.

The chain carries TRBV19 and TRBJ1-1, with 8 bases lining up with TRBD1. The CDR3 is made up of 14 amino acids. V lost 5 bases to trimming and J lost 5 bases; unmatched junction nucleotides: 7. Germline V gives CDR1 LNHDA, CDR2 SQIVND (reference sequence). CDR3 amino acids: CASSVPGGWTEAFF. The CDR3 coding sequence is TGTGCCAGTAGTGTCCCAGGGGGCTGGACTGAAGCTTTCTTT.

This clone is labeled medium-sized. The chain combines TRBV6-1 with TRBJ2-7; maybe TRBD1 (5 bases). The CDR3 spans 14 residues. Germline lookup yields CDR1 MNHNS and CDR2 SASEGT. The ends were cut back, 6 bases at V and 1 base at J, with 13 bases in the middle. The CDR3 is CASSRQWKSYEQYF. For the CDR3, the DNA is TGTGCCAGCAGCAGACAGTGGAAATCCTACGAGCAGTACTTC.

This chain uses TRBV4-1 with TRBJ2-7; 7 bases line up with TRBD1. The CDR3 runs 16 residues. The junction had 8 bases not matched to a gene; V was cut back by 1 base and J by 2 bases. The germline gives CDR1 MGHRA, CDR2 YSYEKL. The CDR3 is CASSQGSRGNPYEQYF. The CDR3 region has the DNA TGCGCCAGCAGCCAAGGTAGCAGGGGGAATCCCTACGAGCAGTACTTC.

The chain carries TRBV9 and TRBJ2-2; 8 nucleotides match TRBD2. Losses at the gene ends were 2 bases for V and 0 bases for J; bases not matched to a gene: 18. This CDR3 comprises 21 residues. Germline V CDR1 and CDR2: SGDLS, YYNGEE. CDR3 in DNA: TGTGCCAGCAGCGTTTCCCGGTATGCGGGGGGACATATCGCGAACACCGGGGAGCTGTTTTTT. Translation: CASSVSRYAGGHIANTGELFF.

The J gene is TRBJ2-7, the V gene TRBV19, with 7 nucleotides matching TRBD1. J gave up 1 base and V 1 base, and 4 bases lay outside the gene matches. This CDR3 is 15 amino acids long. The germline V gene encodes CDR1 LNHDA and CDR2 SQIVND (reference sequence). The CDR3 nucleotides read TGTGCCAGTAGTATAGGCTGGACAGGATCCTACGAGCAGTACTTC. Translating gives CASSIGWTGSYEQYF.

The chain carries TRBV6-1 and TRBJ1-1, with D possibly matching TRBD1 (6 bases). There are 15 residues in the CDR3. Trimming stripped 5 bases from V and 0 bases from J, with 13 bases between. Germline CDR1 MNHNS, CDR2 SASEGT. The CDR3 DNA is TGTGCCAGCAGTCTAAGGGGGTTTTTGAACACTGAAGCTTTCTTT. Translated, it gives CASSLRGFLNTEAFF.

V and J are TRBV13 and TRBJ2-3; no reliable D call. The germline gives CDR1 PRHDT, CDR2 FYEKMQ (reference sequence). The V and J ends lost 4 bases and 1 base respectively, with 6 bases between them. This CDR3 is 13 amino acids long. CDR3 protein: CASSSFGTDTQYF. The CDR3 bases are TGTGCCAGCAGCTCTTTTGGCACAGATACGCAGTATTTT.

The V gene is TRBV27, the J gene TRBJ1-5, with 9 bases fitting TRBD1. CDR3 length equals 17 residues. V lost 6 bases to trimming and J lost 4 bases; unmatched junction nucleotides: 13. Germline V lookup: CDR1 MNHEY, CDR2 SMNVEV (reference sequence). The CDR3 reads CASSSVPPGTGNQPQHF. The CDR3 DNA is TGTGCCAGCAGCTCAGTTCCGCCCGGGACAGGGAATCAGCCCCAGCATTTT.

The V and J genes are TRBV5-5 and TRBJ1-5; 7 bases are a match to TRBD1. V gave up 3 bases and J gave up 0 bases; unmatched junction bases: 6. Per germline, CDR1 SGHKS and CDR2 YYEKEE (reference sequence). CDR3 size: 16 residues. The CDR3 here is CASSWAGTDSNQPQHF. CDR3 coding DNA: TGTGCCAGCAGCTGGGCCGGGACAGATAGCAATCAGCCCCAGCATTTT.

V usage is TRBV6-5 and J usage is TRBJ2-2, with TRBD1 identical over 8 bases. Germline V gene data show CDR1 as MNHEY and CDR2 as SVGAGI. The ends lost 6 bases at V and 7 bases at J; junction bases unmatched: 10. This CDR3 comprises 15 residues. CDR3 bases: TGTGCCAGCAGGCCAGCCATGACAGGGGTCGGGGAGCTGTTTTTT. This encodes CASRPAMTGVGELFF.

The genes are TRBV7-9 and TRBJ2-2; TRBD1 agrees at 7 bases. J lost 4 bases, V lost 8 bases, and 10 bases had no gene match. The germline V gene has CDR1 SEHNR and CDR2 FQNEAQ (reference sequence). This CDR3 comprises 15 residues. The CDR3 loop reads CASSDRVGGTGELFF. The CDR3 bases are TGTGCCAGCTCTGACAGGGTAGGAGGCACCGGGGAGCTGTTTTTT. Combining the CDR3 with reference TRBV7-9 and TRBJ2-2 gives the whole variable domain DTGVSQNPRHKITKRGQNVTFRCDPISEHNRLYWYRQTLGQGPEFLTYFQNEAQLEKSRLLSDRFSAERPKGSFSTLEIQRTEQGDSAMYLCASSDRVGGTGELFFGEGSRLTVL.

The chain couples TRBV21-1 to TRBJ1-6; the table calls TRBD1, which could not be checked here. TRBV21-1 is listed as a pseudogene. The CDR3 runs to 17 residues. The CDR3: CASSLKGAGQWYSPLHF. The CDR3, as DNA: TGTGCCAGCAGCCTAAAGGGGGCGGGACAATGGTATTCACCCCTCCACTTT.

This rearrangement joins TRBV6-6 to TRBJ2-7; perhaps TRBD1 as D (6 bases). With 6 bases removed from V and 7 bases from J, the gap between germline ends came to 16 bases. Germline CDR1 reads MNHNY; CDR2 reads SVGAGI (reference sequence). This CDR3 has 13 amino acids. CDR3 in amino acids: CASRTGQPAEQYF. In DNA form, the CDR3 reads TGTGCCAGCAGAACCGGACAGCCCGCGGAGCAGTACTTC.

V gene TRBV29-1 combines with J gene TRBJ2-2; D is undetermined. The CDR3 runs 11 residues. Looked up from germline, CDR1 is SQVTM and CDR2 is ANQGSEA. V was cut by 5 bases and J by 7 bases, with 8 bases left in between. The CDR3 loop reads CSVRYSGELFF. The CDR3 coding sequence is TGCAGCGTTCGGTATAGCGGGGAGCTGTTTTTT.

V gene TRBV29-1 combines with J gene TRBJ1-1, with TRBD1 matching over 7 bases. This CDR3 has 17 residues. Germline V gene lookup returns CDR1 SQVTM and CDR2 ANQGSEA. With 0 bases clipped from V and 5 bases from J, the junction kept 15 bases outside the gene matches. The CDR3 spells CSVEESRDRPLGTEAFF. In DNA, the CDR3 is TGCAGCGTTGAAGAATCGAGGGACAGACCTTTGGGGACTGAAGCTTTCTTT.

The DNA for the CDR3 is TGTGCCAGCAGCCCGGCGGGACCTGATCAGTTCTTC. Translating it yields CASSPAGPDQFF. This chain links TRBV9 with TRBJ2-1; D might be TRBD2 (6 bases). Trimming left V 4 bases short and J 13 bases short, with 15 bases between. The CDR3 extends over 12 amino acids. CDR1 SGDLS and CDR2 YYNGEE come from the germline V gene.

In regard to this clone: Other DNA variants within this sample encode the same CDR3. The chain recombines TRBV7-6 with TRBJ2-5; 11 nucleotides align to TRBD2. Germline V gene sequence: CDR1 SGHVS, CDR2 FNYEAQ. The ends lost 4 bases at V and 2 bases at J; junction bases unmatched: 3. The CDR3 length is 15 residues. The DNA of the CDR3 is TGTGCCAGCAGCTGGGGACTAGCGGTACAAGAGACCCAGTACTTC. Translation gives CASSWGLAVQETQYF.

The chain uses TRBV4-3 and TRBJ2-7, with D possibly TRBD1 on 6 matching bases. V lost 4 bases to trimming and J lost 0 bases, with 16 bases between them. The CDR3 loop spans 16 amino acids. Germline V gene data show CDR1 as LGHNA and CDR2 as YSLEER. For the CDR3, the DNA is TGCGCCAGCAGCCTCGGCCCTTACAGGGACTCCTACGAGCAGTACTTC. Translating gives CASSLGPYRDSYEQYF.

The chain has TRBV5-1 and TRBJ2-5, with D possibly TRBD2 on 5 matching bases. V was cut by 0 bases and J by 5 bases, with 8 bases left in between. The CDR3 totals 13 residues. Germline V gives CDR1 SGHRS, CDR2 YFSETQ. The CDR3 coding sequence is TGCGCCAGCAGCTTGGTCCGAGGGGAGACCCAGTACTTC. Its protein is CASSLVRGETQYF.